This T cell receptor beta chain was observed in a study of cytomegalovirus exposure and HLA in healthy donors. PCR amplification relied on 60 Vbeta primers (plus 13 Jbeta primers). Data came from immunoSEQ multiplex PCR; TCRdb stores just in-frame clones and leaves some out. The sample has some 110,000 clones; more than 75% are singletons. The junction had 5 bases not matched to a gene; V was cut back by 0 bases and J by 6 bases. CDR1 and CDR2 (germline): SQVTM, ANQGSEA. The CDR3 is made up of 13 amino acids. Among the donors, all were healthy bone marrow donors. Sequenced sample: PBMCs. The chain employs TRBV29-1 and TRBJ2-7; 7 nucleotides align to TRBD2. The clonotype originates from a woman aged 60-70 years in good health and CMV-seropositive. DNA for the CDR3: TGCAGCGTTGAAGAGGGGAGGGGAGGCGAGCAGTACTTC. Translation: CSVEEGRGGEQYF.